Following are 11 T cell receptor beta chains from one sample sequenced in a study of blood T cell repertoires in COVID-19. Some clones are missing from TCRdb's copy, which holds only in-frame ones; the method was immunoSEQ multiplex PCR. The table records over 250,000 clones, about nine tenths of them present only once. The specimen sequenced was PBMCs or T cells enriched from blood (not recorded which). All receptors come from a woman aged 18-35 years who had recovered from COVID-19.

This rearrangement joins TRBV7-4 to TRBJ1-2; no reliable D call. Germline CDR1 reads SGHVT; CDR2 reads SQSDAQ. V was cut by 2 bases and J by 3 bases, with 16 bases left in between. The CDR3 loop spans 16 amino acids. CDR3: CASSLLGLWTDYGYTF. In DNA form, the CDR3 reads TGTGCCAGCAGCTTATTAGGGCTTTGGACTGACTATGGCTACACCTTC.

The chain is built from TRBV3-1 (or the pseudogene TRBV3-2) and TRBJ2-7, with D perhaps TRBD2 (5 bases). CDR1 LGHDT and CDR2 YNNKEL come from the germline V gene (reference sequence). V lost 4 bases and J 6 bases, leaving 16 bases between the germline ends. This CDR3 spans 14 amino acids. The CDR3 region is CASSPGNPFGEQYF. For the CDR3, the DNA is TGTGCCAGCAGCCCCGGGAACCCTTTCGGCGAGCAGTACTTC.

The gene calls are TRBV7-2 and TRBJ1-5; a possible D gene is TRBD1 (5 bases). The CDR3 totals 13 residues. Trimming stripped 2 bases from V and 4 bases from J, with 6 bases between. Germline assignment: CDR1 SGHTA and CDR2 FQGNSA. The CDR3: CASSLPGNQPQHF. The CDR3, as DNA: TGTGCCAGCAGCTTACCAGGGAATCAGCCCCAGCATTTT.

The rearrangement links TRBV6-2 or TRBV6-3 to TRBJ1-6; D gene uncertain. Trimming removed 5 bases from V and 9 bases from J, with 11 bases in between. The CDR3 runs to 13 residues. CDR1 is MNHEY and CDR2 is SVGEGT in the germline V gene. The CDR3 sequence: CASSLTLSSPLHF. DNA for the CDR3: TGTGCCAGCAGTCTGACATTGTCTTCACCCCTCCACTTT.

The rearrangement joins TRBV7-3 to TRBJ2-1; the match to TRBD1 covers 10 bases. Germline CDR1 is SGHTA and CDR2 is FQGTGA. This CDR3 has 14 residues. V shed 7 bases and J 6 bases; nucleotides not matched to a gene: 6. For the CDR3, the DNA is TGTGCCAGCACCCGGGACAGGGGATCCAATGAGCAGTTCTTC. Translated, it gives CASTRDRGSNEQFF.

CDR3 residues: CASSLVGQGAGDTQYF. The CDR3 DNA follows: TGTGCCAGCAGCTTAGTGGGACAGGGAGCGGGGGATACGCAGTATTTT. The chain couples TRBV7-9 to TRBJ2-3; 9 bases are shared with TRBD1. Germline lookup yields CDR1 SEHNR and CDR2 FQNEAQ (reference sequence). The trim removed 1 base at V and 6 bases at J, leaving 8 bases unmatched. This CDR3 contains 16 residues. The variable domain in full, completed from reference TRBV7-9 and TRBJ2-3, reads DTGVSQNPRHKITKRGQNVTFRCDPISEHNRLYWYRQTLGQGPEFLTYFQNEAQLEKSRLLSDRFSAERPKGSFSTLEIQRTEQGDSAMYLCASSLVGQGAGDTQYFGPGTRLTVL.

DNA for the CDR3: TGTGCCAGCAATCACAGGGGGCCAGACTATGGCTACACCTTC. Translation: CASNHRGPDYGYTF. The rearrangement joins TRBV28 to TRBJ1-2; TRBD1 matches at 9 bases. There are 14 residues in the CDR3. The junction had 6 bases not matched to a gene; V was cut back by 7 bases and J by 3 bases. Germline V gives CDR1 MDHEN, CDR2 SYDVKM.

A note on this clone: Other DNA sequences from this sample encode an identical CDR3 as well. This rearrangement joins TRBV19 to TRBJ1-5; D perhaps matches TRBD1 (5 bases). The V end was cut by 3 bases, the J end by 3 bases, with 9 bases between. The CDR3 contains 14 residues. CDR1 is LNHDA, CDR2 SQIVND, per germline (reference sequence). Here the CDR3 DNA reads TGTGCCAGTAGTATTTCGGGGGACAATCAGCCCCAGCATTTT. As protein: CASSISGDNQPQHF.

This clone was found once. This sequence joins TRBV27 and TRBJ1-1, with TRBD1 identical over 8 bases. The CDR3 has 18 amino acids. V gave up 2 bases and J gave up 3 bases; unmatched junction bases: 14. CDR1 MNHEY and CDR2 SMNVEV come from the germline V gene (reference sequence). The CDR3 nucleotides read TGTGCCAGCAGTTTAGTGGGGCAGGGGGCTCGGAGCGACACTGAAGCTTTCTTT. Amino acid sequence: CASSLVGQGARSDTEAFF.

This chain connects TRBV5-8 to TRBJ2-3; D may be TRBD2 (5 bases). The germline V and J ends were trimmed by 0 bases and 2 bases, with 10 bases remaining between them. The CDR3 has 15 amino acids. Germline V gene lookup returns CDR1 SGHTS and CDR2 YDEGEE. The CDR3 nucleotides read TGTGCCAGCAGCTTGGAGACTACTTACACAGATACGCAGTATTTT. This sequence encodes CASSLETTYTDTQYF.

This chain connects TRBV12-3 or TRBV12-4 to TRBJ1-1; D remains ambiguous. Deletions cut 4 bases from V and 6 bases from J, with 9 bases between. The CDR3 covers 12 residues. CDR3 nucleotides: TGTGCCAGCAGTTATAGTAACCCTGAAGCTTTCTTT. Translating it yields CASSYSNPEAFF.